Listed below are T cell receptor beta chains from one sample, sequenced in a study of early stage breast cancer tumors. This table comes from immunoSEQ multiplex PCR, and its TCRdb copy is limited to in-frame clones, with some not included. Found here are around 20,000 clones, more than 70% of them singletons; the top ten hold over 1.5%. The specimen sequenced was blood. These receptors were obtained from a person aged 70 to 85 with breast cancer. Both conserved end residues are part of each CDR3. The order of the fields is J gene, V gene, D gene, clone size, CDR3 protein. A D gene is named only where the DNA matches it firmly. Not all rows give a size; the values are once, few, many and, for expanded clones, a class.

TRBJ1-6 TRBV5-8 NA once CASSWGGLDNSPLHF
TRBJ1-4 TRBV2 TRBD1 NA CASSLDRGEKLFF
TRBJ1-6 TRBV28 NA NA CASRVEFGAYNSPLHF
TRBJ1-1 TRBV5-4 TRBD1 few CASREDRPNTEAFF
TRBJ2-1 TRBV7-9 TRBD2 NA CASSLRLAGGVLSYNEQFF
TRBJ2-7 TRBV29-1 TRBD2 NA CSVGLAGSSYEQYF
TRBJ1-2 TRBV5-1 TRBD1 NA CASSAGQGRGYTF
TRBJ1-2 TRBV13 NA NA CASSLGGAVGYTF
TRBJ1-2 TRBV5-3 NA NA CATYRRETFYGYTF
TRBJ1-1 TRBV11-2 TRBD1 NA CASSSLSTGVNTEAFF
TRBJ2-3 TRBV4-3 NA NA CASSQEAGRTDTQYF
TRBJ2-1 TRBV5-6 NA NA CASSLGGHEQFF
TRBJ2-1 TRBV5-5 TRBD2 NA CASSLAGGRNEQFF
TRBJ2-7 TRBV29-1 NA NA CSVTESYEQYF
TRBJ1-1 TRBV6-5 TRBD1 NA CASSLGQGHTEAFF
TRBJ1-1 TRBV19 TRBD1 NA CATRQGFGNTEAFF
TRBJ2-3 TRBV2 NA NA CASSLTDTQYF
TRBJ1-6 TRBV6-4 NA NA CASSDRMGGFRPHHSSYNSPLHF
TRBJ2-3 TRBV9 NA few CASSVEAGISTDTQYF
TRBJ2-1 TRBV7-9 TRBD2 once CASSLALASYNEQFF
TRBJ2-1 TRBV4-3 NA NA CASSLFVEWGGAVVEQFF
TRBJ2-1 TRBV5-5 NA NA CASSSTDSEQFF
TRBJ2-5 TRBV5-1 TRBD1 few CASSLGAGGETQYF
TRBJ1-1 TRBV19 TRBD1 NA CASSTRQGTNTEAFF
TRBJ1-6 TRBV5-1 TRBD1 NA CASSLTGGRSSYNSPLHF
TRBJ1-3 TRBV6-1 NA NA CASTRAGYGNTIYF
TRBJ1-2 TRBV18 TRBD1 NA CASLREGTGGSYGYTF
TRBJ2-7 TRBV2 NA NA CASSVGGAKSYEQYF
TRBJ1-2 TRBV30 NA NA CAWSVKRHNYGYTF
TRBJ2-3 TRBV5-4 TRBD2 once CASSNTGTRGADTQYF
TRBJ1-4 TRBV6-5 NA NA CASSSRTGWYEKLFF
TRBJ2-7 TRBV7-3 TRBD2 NA CASSLTSGAGYEQYF
TRBJ1-2 TRBV29-1 TRBD1 NA CSVLTGQWYGYTF
TRBJ1-1 TRBV9 NA few CASSVEPGGALNTEAFF
TRBJ2-5 TRBV2 TRBD2 NA CASTGLAGGGETQYF
TRBJ2-7 TRBV5-1 TRBD2 NA CASSSRLAVPREQYF
TRBJ2-5 TRBV30 TRBD2 NA CAWSTHAGVQETQYF
TRBJ1-5 TRBV19 TRBD1 NA CASSIDRGSNQPQHF
TRBJ1-4 TRBV5-4 TRBD1 NA CASSLGVQGHGNEKLFF
TRBJ1-4 TRBV2 NA NA CASSERGKANEKLFF
TRBJ1-1 TRBV7-6 NA NA CASSLGEDTEAFF
TRBJ2-1 TRBV5-1 TRBD2 NA CASRGDYPSYNEQFF
TRBJ2-7 TRBV10-3 TRBD1 NA CAISELGTGGSNEQYF
TRBJ2-1 TRBV10-3 TRBD1 few CAISDSGTGLFF
TRBJ2-5 TRBV2 TRBD2 NA CASSAPSGGAGETQYF
TRBJ2-3 TRBV5-1 NA NA CASSRGLETDTQYF
TRBJ1-2 TRBV4-2 NA NA CASSQGTDGRYGYTF
TRBJ2-1 TRBV5-1 TRBD2 NA CASSLVAGSNNEQFF
TRBJ2-5 TRBV7-6 NA NA CASSLGAFLRETQYF
TRBJ2-1 TRBV18 NA once CASSPLTVRNEQFF
TRBJ1-4 TRBV19 TRBD1 NA CASSPTGATYEKLFF
TRBJ2-7 TRBV9 TRBD2 once CASSSGTSGRSYEQYF